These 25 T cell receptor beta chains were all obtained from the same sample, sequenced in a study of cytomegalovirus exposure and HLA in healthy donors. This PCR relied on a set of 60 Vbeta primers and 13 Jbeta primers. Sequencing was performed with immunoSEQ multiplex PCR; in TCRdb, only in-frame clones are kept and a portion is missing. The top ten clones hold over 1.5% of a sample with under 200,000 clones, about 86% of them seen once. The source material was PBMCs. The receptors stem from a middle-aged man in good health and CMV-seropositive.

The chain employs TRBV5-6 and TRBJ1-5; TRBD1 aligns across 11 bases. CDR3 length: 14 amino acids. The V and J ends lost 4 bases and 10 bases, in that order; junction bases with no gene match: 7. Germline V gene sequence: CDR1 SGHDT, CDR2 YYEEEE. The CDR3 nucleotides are TGTGCCAGCAGCCCCGGGACAGGGGGTCGCCCCCAGCATTTT. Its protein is CASSPGTGGRPQHF.

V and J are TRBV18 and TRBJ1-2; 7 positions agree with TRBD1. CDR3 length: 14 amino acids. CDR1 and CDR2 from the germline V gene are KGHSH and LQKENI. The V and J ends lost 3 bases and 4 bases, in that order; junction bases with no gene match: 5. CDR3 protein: CASSPDRVAYGYTF. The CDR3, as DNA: TGTGCCAGCTCACCCGACAGGGTGGCCTATGGCTACACCTTC.

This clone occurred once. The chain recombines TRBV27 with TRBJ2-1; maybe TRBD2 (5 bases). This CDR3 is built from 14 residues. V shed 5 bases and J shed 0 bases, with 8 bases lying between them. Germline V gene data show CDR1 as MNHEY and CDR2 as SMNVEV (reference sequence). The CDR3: CASSHGSSYNEQFF. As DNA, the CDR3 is TGTGCCAGCAGTCATGGGAGCTCCTACAATGAGCAGTTCTTC.

Here the CDR3 reads CASSKIQGRYEQYF. The CDR3 nucleotides read TGTGCCAGCAGCAAAATCCAGGGTCGGTACGAGCAGTACTTC. This chain connects TRBV11-2 to TRBJ2-7; possibly TRBD1 for D (5 bases). V was trimmed by 5 bases and J by 4 bases, leaving 15 bases between them. Germline values: CDR1 SGHAT, CDR2 FQNNGV. The length of the CDR3 is 14 residues.

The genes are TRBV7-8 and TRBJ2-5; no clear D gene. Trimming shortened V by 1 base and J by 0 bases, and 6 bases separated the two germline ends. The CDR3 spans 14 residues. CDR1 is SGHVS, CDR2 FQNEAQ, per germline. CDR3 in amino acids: CASSLGLYQETQYF. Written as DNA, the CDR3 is TGTGCCAGCAGCTTAGGGCTCTACCAAGAGACCCAGTACTTC.

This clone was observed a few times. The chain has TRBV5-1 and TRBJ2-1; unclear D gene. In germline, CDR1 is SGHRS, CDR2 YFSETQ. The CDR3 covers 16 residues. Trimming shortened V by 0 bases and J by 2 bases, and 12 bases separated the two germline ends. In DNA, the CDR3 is TGCGCCAGCAGCTTGGACCTATTAGCCCCCTACAATGAGCAGTTCTTC. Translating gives CASSLDLLAPYNEQFF. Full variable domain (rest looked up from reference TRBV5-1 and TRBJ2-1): KAGVTQTPRYLIKTRGQQVTLSCSPISGHRSVSWYQQTPGQGLQFLFEYFSETQRNKGNFPGRFSGRQFSNSRSEMNVSTLELGDSALYLCASSLDLLAPYNEQFFGPGTRLTVL.

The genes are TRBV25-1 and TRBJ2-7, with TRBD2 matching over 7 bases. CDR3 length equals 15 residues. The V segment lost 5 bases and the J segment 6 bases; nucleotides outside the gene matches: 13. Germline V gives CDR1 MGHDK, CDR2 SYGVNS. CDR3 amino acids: CASSLSAGVGGEQYF. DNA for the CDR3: TGTGCCAGCAGTCTATCCGCGGGAGTAGGTGGCGAGCAGTACTTC.

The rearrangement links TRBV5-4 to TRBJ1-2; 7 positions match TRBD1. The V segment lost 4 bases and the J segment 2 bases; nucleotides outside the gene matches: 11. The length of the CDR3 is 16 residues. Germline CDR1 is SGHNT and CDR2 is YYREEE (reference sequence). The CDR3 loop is CASSPPGTADNYGYTF. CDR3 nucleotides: TGTGCCAGCAGCCCCCCCGGGACAGCGGACAACTATGGCTACACCTTC.

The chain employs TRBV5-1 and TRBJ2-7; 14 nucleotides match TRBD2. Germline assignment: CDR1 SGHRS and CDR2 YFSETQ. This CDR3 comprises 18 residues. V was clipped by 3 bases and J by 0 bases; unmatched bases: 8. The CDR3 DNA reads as TGCGCCAGCAGCTCCGGACTAGCGGGAGGTCCTAGCTCCTACGAGCAGTACTTC. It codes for CASSSGLAGGPSSYEQYF.

This CDR3 reads CASSQGQGGLDTQYF. The CDR3 DNA reads as TGTGCCAGCAGCCAGGGACAGGGTGGTTTGGATACGCAGTATTTT. The V call is TRBV9, the J call TRBJ2-3; 9 bases fit TRBD1. V trimming: 4 bases; J trimming: 6 bases; junction bases outside the gene matches: 9. Germline lookup yields CDR1 SGDLS and CDR2 YYNGEE. The CDR3 spans 15 residues. Full variable domain (missing parts from reference TRBV9 and TRBJ2-3): DSGVTQTPKHLITATGQRVTLRCSPRSGDLSVYWYQQSLDQGLQFLIQYYNGEERAKGNILERFSAQQFPDLHSELNLSSLELGDSALYFCASSQGQGGLDTQYFGPGTRLTVL.

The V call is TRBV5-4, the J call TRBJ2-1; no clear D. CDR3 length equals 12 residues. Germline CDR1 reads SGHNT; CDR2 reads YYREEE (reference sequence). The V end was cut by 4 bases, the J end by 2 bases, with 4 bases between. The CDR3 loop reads CASSSPYNEQFF. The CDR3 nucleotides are TGTGCCAGCAGCAGCCCCTACAATGAGCAGTTCTTC.

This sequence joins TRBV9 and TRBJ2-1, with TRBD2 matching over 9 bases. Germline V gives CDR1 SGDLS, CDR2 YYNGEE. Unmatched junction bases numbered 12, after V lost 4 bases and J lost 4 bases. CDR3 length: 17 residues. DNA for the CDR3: TGTGCCAGCAGCCGGGAGGTAGCGGGAGTTGGGTACAATGAGCAGTTCTTC. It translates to CASSREVAGVGYNEQFF.

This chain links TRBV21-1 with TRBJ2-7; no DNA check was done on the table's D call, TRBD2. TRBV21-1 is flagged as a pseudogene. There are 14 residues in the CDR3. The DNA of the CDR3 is TGTGCCAGCAGATTGGGCGGGAGGACCTACGAGCAGTACTTC. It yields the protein CASRLGGRTYEQYF.

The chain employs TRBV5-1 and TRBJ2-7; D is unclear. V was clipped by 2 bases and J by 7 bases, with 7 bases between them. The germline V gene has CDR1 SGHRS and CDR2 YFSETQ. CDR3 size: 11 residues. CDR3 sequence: CASSLTEEQYF. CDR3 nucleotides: TGCGCCAGCAGCTTAACCGAGGAGCAGTACTTC.

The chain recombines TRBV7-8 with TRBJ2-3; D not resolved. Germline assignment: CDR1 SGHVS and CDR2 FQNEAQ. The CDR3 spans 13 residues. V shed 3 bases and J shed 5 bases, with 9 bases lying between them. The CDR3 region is CASSFRSGDTQYF. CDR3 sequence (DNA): TGTGCCAGCAGCTTCCGGTCGGGAGATACGCAGTATTTT.

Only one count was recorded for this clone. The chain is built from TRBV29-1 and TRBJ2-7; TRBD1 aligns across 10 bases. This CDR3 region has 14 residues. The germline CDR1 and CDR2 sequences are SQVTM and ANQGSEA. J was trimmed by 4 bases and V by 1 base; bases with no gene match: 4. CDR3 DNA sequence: TGCAGCGTTGAAGGCCGGGACAGGGGTTACGAGCAGTACTTC. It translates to CSVEGRDRGYEQYF.

The CDR3 region has the DNA TGTGCCAGTGGGTATCGACAGGGGACCTATGGCTACACCTTC. It yields the protein CASGYRQGTYGYTF. This rearrangement joins TRBV19 to TRBJ1-2; 8 bases agree with TRBD1. V shed 8 bases and J 4 bases; nucleotides not matched to a gene: 9. Germline CDR1 and CDR2: LNHDA and SQIVND (reference sequence). This CDR3 contains 14 residues.

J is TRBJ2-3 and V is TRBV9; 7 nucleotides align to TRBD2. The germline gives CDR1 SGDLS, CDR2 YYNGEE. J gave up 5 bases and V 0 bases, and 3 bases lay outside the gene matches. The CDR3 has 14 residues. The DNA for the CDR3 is TGTGCCAGCAGCGTAGGGCTAGCGGAAGATACGCAGTATTTT. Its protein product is CASSVGLAEDTQYF.

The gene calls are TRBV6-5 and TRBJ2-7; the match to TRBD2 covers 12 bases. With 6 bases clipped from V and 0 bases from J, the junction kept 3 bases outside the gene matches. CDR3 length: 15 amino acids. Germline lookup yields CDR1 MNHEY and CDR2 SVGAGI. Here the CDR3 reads CASSLLAGGSYEQYF. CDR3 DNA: TGTGCCAGCAGCTTACTAGCGGGAGGCTCCTACGAGCAGTACTTC.

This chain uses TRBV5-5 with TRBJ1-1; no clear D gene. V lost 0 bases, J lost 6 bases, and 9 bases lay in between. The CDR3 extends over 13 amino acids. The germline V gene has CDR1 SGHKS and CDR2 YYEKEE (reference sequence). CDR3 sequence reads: CASSLGAVAEAFF. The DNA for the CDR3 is TGTGCCAGCAGCTTGGGGGCTGTAGCTGAAGCTTTCTTT.

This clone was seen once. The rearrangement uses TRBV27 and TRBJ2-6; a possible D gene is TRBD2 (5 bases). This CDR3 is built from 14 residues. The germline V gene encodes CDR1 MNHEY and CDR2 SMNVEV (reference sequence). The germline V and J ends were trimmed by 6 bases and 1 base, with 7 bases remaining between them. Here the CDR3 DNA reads TGTGCCAGCAGACGGACTTCTGGGGCCAACGTCCTGACTTTC. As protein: CASRRTSGANVLTF.

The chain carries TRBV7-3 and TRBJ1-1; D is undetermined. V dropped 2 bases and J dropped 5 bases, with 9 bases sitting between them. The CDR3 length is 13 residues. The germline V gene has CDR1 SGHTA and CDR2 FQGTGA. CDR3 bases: TGTGCCAGCAGCTTAGAGGTTCGGACTGAAGCTTTCTTT. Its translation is CASSLEVRTEAFF. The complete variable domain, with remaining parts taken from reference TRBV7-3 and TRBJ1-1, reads GAGVSQTPSNKVTEKGKYVELRCDPISGHTALYWYRQSLGQGPEFLIYFQGTGAADDSGLPNDRFFAVRPEGSVSTLKIQRTERGDSAVYLCASSLEVRTEAFFGQGTRLTVV.

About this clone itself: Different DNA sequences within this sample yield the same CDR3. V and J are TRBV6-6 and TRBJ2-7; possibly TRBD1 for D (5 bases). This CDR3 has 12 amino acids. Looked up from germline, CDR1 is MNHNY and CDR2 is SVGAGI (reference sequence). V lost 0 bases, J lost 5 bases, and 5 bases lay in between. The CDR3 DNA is TGTGCCAGCAGTTACTCCAGGGACGAGCAGTACTTC. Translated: CASSYSRDEQYF.

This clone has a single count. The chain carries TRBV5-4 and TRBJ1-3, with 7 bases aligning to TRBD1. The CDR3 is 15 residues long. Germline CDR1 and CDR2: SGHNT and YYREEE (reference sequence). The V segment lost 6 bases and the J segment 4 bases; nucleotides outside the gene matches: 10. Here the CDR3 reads CASTPGTERGNTIYF. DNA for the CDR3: TGTGCCAGCACCCCCGGGACAGAGAGAGGAAACACCATATATTTT.

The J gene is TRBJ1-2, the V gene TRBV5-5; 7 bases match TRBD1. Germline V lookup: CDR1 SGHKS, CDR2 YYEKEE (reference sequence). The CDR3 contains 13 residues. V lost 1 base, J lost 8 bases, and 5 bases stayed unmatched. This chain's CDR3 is CASSLRTGEGYTF. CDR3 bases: TGTGCCAGCAGCTTGCGGACAGGTGAAGGCTACACCTTC.